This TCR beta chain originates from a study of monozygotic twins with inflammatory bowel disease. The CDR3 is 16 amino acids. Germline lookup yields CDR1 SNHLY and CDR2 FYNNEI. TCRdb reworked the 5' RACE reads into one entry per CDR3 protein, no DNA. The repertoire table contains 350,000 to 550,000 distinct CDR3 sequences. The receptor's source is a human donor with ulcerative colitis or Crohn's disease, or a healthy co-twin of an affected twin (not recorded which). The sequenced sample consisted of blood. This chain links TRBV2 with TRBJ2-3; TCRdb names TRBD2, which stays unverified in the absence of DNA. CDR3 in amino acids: CASSVGVARATDTQYF.